The 9 T cell receptor beta chains below come from one sample, sequenced in a study of T cells in Graves' hyperthyroidism and ophthalmopathy (dated by TCRdb to about 2019). Library generation was performed with multiplex PCR. Sequencer: Illumina HiSeq 2000. The TCR beta CDR3 regions were amplified from the RNA transcripts. A first-round RT-PCR of the TCR CDR3 used the HTBI primer set with the Qiagen OneStep RT-PCR kit. TCRdb reran the public reads through fastp at Q25 and MiXCR, keeping productive beta chains. Rows with a matching CDR3 protein are joined into one entry that keeps the most common DNA and genes. Here the sample has roughly 380,000 distinct CDR3 sequences; approximately 12% occur a single time. Clones ranked in the top ten supply less than 25% of the sample. The sample taken for sequencing was blood. These receptors were collected from a young man with Graves' hyperthyroidism that later progressed to Graves' ophthalmopathy.

There are many counts of this clonotype. This rearrangement joins TRBV18 to TRBJ1-1; D is unresolved. The V and J ends lost 0 bases and 3 bases respectively, with 11 bases between them. The CDR3 is 15 residues long. In germline, CDR1 is KGHSH, CDR2 LQKENI. The CDR3, as DNA: TGTGCCAGCTCACCACCCAACCTTAGGGACACTGAAGCTTTCTTT. This sequence encodes CASSPPNLRDTEAFF. Full variable domain (outside the CDR3, taken from reference TRBV18 and TRBJ1-1): NAGVMQNPRHLVRRRGQEARLRCSPMKGHSHVYWYRQLPEEGLKFMVYLQKENIIDESGMPKERFSAEFPKEGPSILRIQQVVRGDSAAYFCASSPPNLRDTEAFFGQGTRLTVV.

The chain carries TRBV3-1 and TRBJ2-3; TRBD2 agrees at 7 bases. The CDR3 is 13 residues long. The V segment lost 6 bases and the J segment 4 bases; nucleotides outside the gene matches: 4. In germline, CDR1 is LGHDT, CDR2 YNNKEL (reference sequence). As DNA, the CDR3 is TGTGCCAGCAGTCGACTAGCTGCAGATACGCAGTATTTT. Its protein product is CASSRLAADTQYF.

V is TRBV7-9 and J is TRBJ1-2, with TRBD1 matching 11 bases. This CDR3 has 17 amino acids. Trimming cost V 3 bases and J 2 bases; bases outside gene matches: 8. The germline CDR1 and CDR2 sequences are SEHNR and FQNEAQ (reference sequence). CDR3 residues: CASSFLGQGAQNYGYTF. DNA for the CDR3: TGTGCCAGCAGCTTCCTCGGACAGGGGGCTCAGAACTATGGCTACACCTTC.

This chain connects TRBV27 to TRBJ2-4, with unresolved D. Trimming cost V 8 bases and J 0 bases, with 11 bases left between them. Germline CDR1 reads MNHEY; CDR2 reads SMNVEV (reference sequence). The CDR3 spans 14 residues. The CDR3 DNA follows: TGTGCCAGCCGCGGCCGGGCAGCCAAAAACATTCAGTACTTC. This sequence encodes CASRGRAAKNIQYF.

This clonotype occurred many times. This chain uses TRBV7-8 with TRBJ2-1; D is undetermined. Trimming stripped 3 bases from V and 0 bases from J, with 12 bases between. The CDR3 runs 16 residues. Germline-derived CDR1 and CDR2 are SGHVS and FQNEAQ. The chain's CDR3 is CASSLGVVGSYNEQFF. Written as DNA, the CDR3 is TGTGCCAGCAGCTTGGGTGTGGTAGGCTCCTACAATGAGCAGTTCTTC.

This clonotype came up many times. The chain couples TRBV10-3 to TRBJ1-6; 12 bases fit TRBD1. The V and J ends lost 7 bases and 8 bases, in that order; junction bases with no gene match: 9. CDR3 length: 16 amino acids. Germline loops: CDR1 ENHRY, CDR2 SYGVKD. The CDR3 is CAITGDRGQGDSPLHF. The CDR3 DNA reads TGTGCCATCACTGGGGACAGGGGGCAAGGGGATTCACCCCTCCACTTT.

On this clonotype: This may arise from a read error, as a much more abundant clone is one base away. V usage is TRBV2 and J usage is TRBJ2-3, with a possible D match to TRBD1 (5 bases). Per germline, CDR1 SNHLY and CDR2 FYNNEI. CDR3 length: 14 amino acids. In DNA form, the CDR3 reads TGTGCCAGCCTGGGGCGCGGCAGCACAGATGCGCAGTATTTT. Amino acids: CASLGRGSTDAQYF.

This clonotype was observed a handful of times. J is TRBJ2-5 and V is TRBV20-1; tentatively, D is TRBD1 (5 bases). The ends were cut back, 3 bases at V and 5 bases at J, with 19 bases in the middle. The germline V gene has CDR1 DFQATT and CDR2 SNEGSKA (reference sequence). The CDR3 extends over 15 amino acids. The CDR3 nucleotides are TGCAGTGCTAGTCGGGTCGCAGGGCCAAGGGAGACCCAGTACTTC. Translation gives CSASRVAGPRETQYF.

This clonotype was picked up many times. The chain uses TRBV12-3 or TRBV12-4 and TRBJ2-7; TRBD2 aligns across 10 bases. J gave up 0 bases and V 2 bases, and 4 bases lay outside the gene matches. This CDR3 comprises 16 residues. For the CDR3, the DNA is TGTGCCAGCAGTTTATCTAGCGGGGGAACCTCCTACGAGCAGTACTTC. This sequence encodes CASSLSSGGTSYEQYF.